The rows below give T cell receptor beta chains drawn from one sample of a study of identical twins. TCRdb ran MiXCR on the 5' RACE reads and lists one entry per CDR3 protein. Of about 340,000 distinct CDR3 sequences listed, 8.5% to 10% are singletons. Source material: naive T cells sorted from blood. The receptors were sampled from a woman in her forties or fifties in good health. The CDR3 runs from the conserved cysteine through the conserved F or W. A D gene is named only where the DNA matches it firmly. Not every row has a clone size; where given, it reads once, few, many or a size class.

cdr3_aa cdr3_nt j_call cdr3_length clone_size d_call v_call
CASSHTGGGVLGYTF TGCGCCAGCAGCCACACAGGGGGCGGCGTTCTTGGCTACACCTTC TRBJ1-2 15 many TRBD1 TRBV4-1
CASSQSLGIPSTDTQYF TGTGCCAGCAGCCAAAGCCTGGGGATACCCTCCACAGATACGCAGTATTTT TRBJ2-3 17 NA NA TRBV3-1
CASSLDVPILWANTGELFF TGTGCCAGCAGCCTGGACGTGCCGATCTTGTGGGCGAACACCGGGGAGCTGTTTTTT TRBJ2-2 19 few NA TRBV27
CASCLALRGAGVSTDTQYF TGCGCCAGCTGCTTGGCCTTGAGGGGCGCAGGGGTAAGCACAGATACGCAGTATTTT TRBJ2-3 19 NA NA TRBV5-1
CASSRDYRTDTQYF TGTGCCAGCAGCCGGGACTACAGGACAGATACGCAGTATTTT TRBJ2-3 14 few TRBD2 TRBV5-5
CASSFSSYNSPLHF TGTGCCAGCAGTTTCAGCTCCTATAATTCACCCCTCCACTTT TRBJ1-6 14 many NA TRBV12-3/TRBV12-4
CASSEYLAGQETQYF TGTGCCAGCAGTGAGTACCTAGCGGGCCAAGAGACCCAGTACTTC TRBJ2-5 15 few TRBD2 TRBV6-1
CSARGRLYNSPLHF TGCAGTGCCAGGGGCCGCCTCTATAATTCACCCCTCCACTTT TRBJ1-6 14 few NA TRBV20-1
CASSLIGTGGRGETQYF TGTGCCAGCAGCTTAATTGGGACAGGGGGTCGAGGGGAGACCCAGTACTTC TRBJ2-5 17 NA TRBD1 TRBV7-3
CASSFGVGQETQYF TGTGCCAGCAGTTTCGGCGTTGGCCAAGAGACCCAGTACTTC TRBJ2-5 14 few NA TRBV12-3/TRBV12-4
CASSANRAIYGYTF TGTGCCAGCAGTGCCAACAGGGCGATCTATGGCTACACCTTC TRBJ1-2 14 many NA TRBV6-5
CASSDTGGWHEQYF TGTGCCAGCAGTGATACAGGGGGCTGGCACGAGCAGTACTTC TRBJ2-7 14 few TRBD1 TRBV2
CASITTKRLSYEQYF TGTGCCAGCATCACCACAAAGCGACTATCCTACGAGCAGTACTTC TRBJ2-7 15 few NA TRBV6-2/TRBV6-3
CASSSSGRDYTGELFF TGTGCCAGCAGCTCTAGCGGGAGGGACTACACCGGGGAGCTGTTTTTT TRBJ2-2 16 few TRBD2 TRBV11-2
CASSLPKSALWNEQFF TGTGCCAGCAGCTTACCCAAGAGCGCCCTTTGGAATGAGCAGTTCTTC TRBJ2-1 16 few NA TRBV7-9
CASSSERGSADTQYF TGCGCCAGCAGCTCGGAGCGGGGTAGCGCAGATACGCAGTATTTT TRBJ2-3 15 many TRBD2 TRBV5-1
CAISSPAGGPEETQYF TGTGCCATCAGTTCCCCAGCGGGAGGGCCGGAGGAGACCCAGTACTTC TRBJ2-5 16 many TRBD2 TRBV10-3
CARTRFGQAEGGYTF TGTGCCAGAACCCGTTTTGGGCAGGCGGAGGGTGGCTACACCTTC TRBJ1-2 15 NA NA TRBV12-3/TRBV12-4
CSVDLGQAYNEQFF TGCAGCGTTGATTTAGGACAGGCGTACAATGAGCAGTTCTTC TRBJ2-1 14 NA TRBD1 TRBV29-1
CSVGMGDGTQYF TGCAGCGTTGGGATGGGGGACGGTACGCAGTATTTT TRBJ2-3 12 NA NA TRBV29-1
CASKTDRPTNEKLFF TGTGCCAGCAAGACTGACAGGCCAACTAATGAAAAACTGTTTTTT TRBJ1-4 15 many NA TRBV2
CASTGQGAFGYTF TGTGCCAGCACTGGGCAGGGGGCGTTTGGCTACACCTTC TRBJ1-2 13 many TRBD1 TRBV2
CASSPGQNEAFF TGTGCCAGCAGCCCCGGACAGAATGAAGCTTTCTTT TRBJ1-1 12 many NA TRBV7-8
CAWRTGNGYTF TGTGCCTGGAGAACAGGGAATGGCTACACCTTC TRBJ1-2 11 few NA TRBV30
CASSQDAVAYEQYF TGTGCCAGCAGCCAAGATGCGGTCGCCTACGAGCAGTACTTC TRBJ2-7 14 few NA TRBV4-2
CASSDSNRDTQYF TGTGCCAGCAGTGACTCGAATCGAGATACGCAGTATTTT TRBJ2-3 13 NA NA TRBV6-4
CASSLGVAGGYGPDTQYF TGTGCCAGCAGCTTGGGGGTGGCAGGGGGCTACGGCCCAGATACGCAGTATTTT TRBJ2-3 18 few TRBD1 TRBV5-6
CASSYGGGSRDEQFF TGCGCCAGCAGCTACGGCGGCGGGAGTCGCGATGAGCAGTTCTTC TRBJ2-1 15 many TRBD2 TRBV5-1
CSAGTSGDTQYF TGCAGTGCGGGGACTAGCGGAGATACGCAGTATTTT TRBJ2-3 12 many TRBD2 TRBV20-1
CASSLYGEGTEAFF TGCGCCAGCAGCTTGTACGGGGAGGGCACTGAAGCTTTCTTT TRBJ1-1 14 few NA TRBV5-1
CASSPPGQGLSNEKLFF TGTGCCAGCAGTCCACCGGGACAGGGGTTGTCTAATGAAAAACTGTTTTTT TRBJ1-4 17 NA TRBD1 TRBV6-6